These T cell receptor beta chains were read from a single sample in a study of blood T cells in healthy people across ages. MiXCR, applied by TCRdb to the 5' RACE reads, yields one record per CDR3 protein. The sample has more than 450,000 distinct CDR3 sequences, 27% seen once; the top ten hold approximately 4%. These sequences were also reported in another study, on T cells of mothers and their children.

The specimen was blood. The source of these receptors is a boy between 2 and 10 years old in good health. Both conserved end residues are trimmed from each CDR3.

>TRBV5-8|TRBJ2-3
ASSLRDLPAQY
>TRBV10-3|TRBJ2-7
AISPTGRRDEQY
>TRBV7-2|TRBJ2-1
ASSLGGRFNEQF
>TRBV5-5|TRBJ1-2
ASSLGFGGTYGYT
>TRBV5-5|TRBJ2-3
ASSLMTSTDTQY
>TRBV5-1|-
ASSLDPGGAEQF
>TRBV7-8|TRBJ2-3
ASSLRAGGVGDTQY
>TRBV19|TRBJ2-6
ASSPAAVGANVLT
>TRBV12-3/TRBV12-4|TRBJ1-2
ASSTDLYGYT
>TRBV21-1|TRBJ1-4
ASSKAEREATNEKLF
>TRBV12-3/TRBV12-4|TRBJ2-5
ASSLFAREWTQY
>TRBV7-8|TRBJ2-6
ASSLGGQGRTGANVLT
>TRBV4-2|-
ASSQGGGNHYEQY
>TRBV20-1|TRBJ2-6
SARGGGRTGANVLT
>TRBV7-6|TRBJ1-1
ASSVGDENTEAF
>TRBV28|TRBJ1-2
ASRLRPGANYGYT
>TRBV6-1|TRBJ1-2
ASSENPYDRDTYGYT
>TRBV9|-
ASSPGAGSSYEQY
>TRBV2|TRBJ1-3
ASSRTGAGNTIY
>TRBV15|TRBJ2-7
ATSRSSSGSPYEQY
>TRBV10-3|TRBJ2-5
AISEGPKETQY
>TRBV7-9|TRBJ1-1
ASHHRTGLNTEAF
>TRBV7-9|-
ASTGLAGPYEQY
>TRBV7-9|-
ASSASGTGAAYEQY
>TRBV6-1|TRBJ1-4
ASSANDEKLF
>TRBV6-1|TRBJ1-2
ASSEWDRERDGYT
>TRBV5-6|TRBJ2-1
ASSSAGGQF
>TRBV15|TRBJ2-5
ATSRGRTSGIQETQY
>TRBV5-1|TRBJ2-3
ASSPSGRGRFGSSTDTQY
>TRBV6-1|TRBJ2-1
ASSRSVGSSYNEQF
>TRBV28|TRBJ2-5
ASSLGTGWRETQY
>TRBV7-9|TRBJ2-2
ASSRDRDTGELF
>TRBV5-1|TRBJ2-2
ASSSGGAQNTGELF
>TRBV5-6|TRBJ2-2
ASSLVGTVGGELF
>TRBV20-1|TRBJ2-5
SASQPLQETQY
>TRBV29-1|-
SVARDSYYEQY
>TRBV14|TRBJ2-1
ASSYLAGGGGVQRYNEQF
>TRBV4-1|TRBJ2-4
ASSHPNGRGAKNIQY
>TRBV20-1|TRBJ2-4
SASSAGGLAVAKNIQY
>TRBV3-1|-
ASSYFGYEQY
>TRBV6-1|TRBJ2-7
ASSESQVTYEQY
>TRBV25-1|TRBJ2-6
ASSDFGQGDNVLT
>TRBV27|TRBJ1-6
ASSLYGGNSPLH
>TRBV5-1|TRBJ1-1
ASGPNPTGANTEAF
>TRBV7-2|TRBJ2-7
ASSLRWAGTGPYEQY
>TRBV4-1|TRBJ1-2
ASSQRLGIVGGGYT
>TRBV20-1|TRBJ2-5
SAMNPGTSGEQY
>TRBV7-9|TRBJ2-5
ASSPPVGGRETQY
>TRBV30|TRBJ2-5
AWNGGLAAGETQY
>TRBV7-9|TRBJ2-5
ASSQRGEETQY